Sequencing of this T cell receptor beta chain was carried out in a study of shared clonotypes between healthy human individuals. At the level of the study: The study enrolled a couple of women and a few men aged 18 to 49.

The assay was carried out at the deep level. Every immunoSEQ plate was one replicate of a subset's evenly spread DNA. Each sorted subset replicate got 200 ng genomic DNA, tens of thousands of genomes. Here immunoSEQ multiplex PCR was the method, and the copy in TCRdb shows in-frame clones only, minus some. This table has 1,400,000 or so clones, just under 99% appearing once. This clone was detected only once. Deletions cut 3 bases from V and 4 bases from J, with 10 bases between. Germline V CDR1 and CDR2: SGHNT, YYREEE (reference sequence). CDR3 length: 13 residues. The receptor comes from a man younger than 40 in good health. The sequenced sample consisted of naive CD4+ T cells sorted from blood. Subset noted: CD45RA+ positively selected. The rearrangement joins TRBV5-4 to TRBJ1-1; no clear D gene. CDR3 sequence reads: CASSYPSGTEAFF. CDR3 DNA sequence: TGTGCCAGCAGCTACCCTAGTGGCACTGAAGCTTTCTTT.